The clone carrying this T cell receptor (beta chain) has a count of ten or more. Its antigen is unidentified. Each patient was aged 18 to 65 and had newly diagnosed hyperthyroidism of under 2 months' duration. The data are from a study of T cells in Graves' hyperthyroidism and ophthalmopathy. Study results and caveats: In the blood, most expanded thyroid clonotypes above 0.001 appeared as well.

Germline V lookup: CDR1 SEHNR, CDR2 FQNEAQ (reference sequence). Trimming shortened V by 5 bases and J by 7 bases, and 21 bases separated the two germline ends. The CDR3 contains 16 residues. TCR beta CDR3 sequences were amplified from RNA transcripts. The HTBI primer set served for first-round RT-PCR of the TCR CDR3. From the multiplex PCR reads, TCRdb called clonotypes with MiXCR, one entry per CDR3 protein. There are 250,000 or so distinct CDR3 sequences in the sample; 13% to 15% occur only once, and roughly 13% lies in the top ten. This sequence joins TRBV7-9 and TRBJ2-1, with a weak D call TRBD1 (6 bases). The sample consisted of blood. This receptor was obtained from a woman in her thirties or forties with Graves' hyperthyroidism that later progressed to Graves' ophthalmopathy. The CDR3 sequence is CASSPLTTGKGNEQFF. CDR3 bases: TGTGCCAGCAGCCCCCTTACAACAGGGAAGGGGAATGAGCAGTTCTTC.